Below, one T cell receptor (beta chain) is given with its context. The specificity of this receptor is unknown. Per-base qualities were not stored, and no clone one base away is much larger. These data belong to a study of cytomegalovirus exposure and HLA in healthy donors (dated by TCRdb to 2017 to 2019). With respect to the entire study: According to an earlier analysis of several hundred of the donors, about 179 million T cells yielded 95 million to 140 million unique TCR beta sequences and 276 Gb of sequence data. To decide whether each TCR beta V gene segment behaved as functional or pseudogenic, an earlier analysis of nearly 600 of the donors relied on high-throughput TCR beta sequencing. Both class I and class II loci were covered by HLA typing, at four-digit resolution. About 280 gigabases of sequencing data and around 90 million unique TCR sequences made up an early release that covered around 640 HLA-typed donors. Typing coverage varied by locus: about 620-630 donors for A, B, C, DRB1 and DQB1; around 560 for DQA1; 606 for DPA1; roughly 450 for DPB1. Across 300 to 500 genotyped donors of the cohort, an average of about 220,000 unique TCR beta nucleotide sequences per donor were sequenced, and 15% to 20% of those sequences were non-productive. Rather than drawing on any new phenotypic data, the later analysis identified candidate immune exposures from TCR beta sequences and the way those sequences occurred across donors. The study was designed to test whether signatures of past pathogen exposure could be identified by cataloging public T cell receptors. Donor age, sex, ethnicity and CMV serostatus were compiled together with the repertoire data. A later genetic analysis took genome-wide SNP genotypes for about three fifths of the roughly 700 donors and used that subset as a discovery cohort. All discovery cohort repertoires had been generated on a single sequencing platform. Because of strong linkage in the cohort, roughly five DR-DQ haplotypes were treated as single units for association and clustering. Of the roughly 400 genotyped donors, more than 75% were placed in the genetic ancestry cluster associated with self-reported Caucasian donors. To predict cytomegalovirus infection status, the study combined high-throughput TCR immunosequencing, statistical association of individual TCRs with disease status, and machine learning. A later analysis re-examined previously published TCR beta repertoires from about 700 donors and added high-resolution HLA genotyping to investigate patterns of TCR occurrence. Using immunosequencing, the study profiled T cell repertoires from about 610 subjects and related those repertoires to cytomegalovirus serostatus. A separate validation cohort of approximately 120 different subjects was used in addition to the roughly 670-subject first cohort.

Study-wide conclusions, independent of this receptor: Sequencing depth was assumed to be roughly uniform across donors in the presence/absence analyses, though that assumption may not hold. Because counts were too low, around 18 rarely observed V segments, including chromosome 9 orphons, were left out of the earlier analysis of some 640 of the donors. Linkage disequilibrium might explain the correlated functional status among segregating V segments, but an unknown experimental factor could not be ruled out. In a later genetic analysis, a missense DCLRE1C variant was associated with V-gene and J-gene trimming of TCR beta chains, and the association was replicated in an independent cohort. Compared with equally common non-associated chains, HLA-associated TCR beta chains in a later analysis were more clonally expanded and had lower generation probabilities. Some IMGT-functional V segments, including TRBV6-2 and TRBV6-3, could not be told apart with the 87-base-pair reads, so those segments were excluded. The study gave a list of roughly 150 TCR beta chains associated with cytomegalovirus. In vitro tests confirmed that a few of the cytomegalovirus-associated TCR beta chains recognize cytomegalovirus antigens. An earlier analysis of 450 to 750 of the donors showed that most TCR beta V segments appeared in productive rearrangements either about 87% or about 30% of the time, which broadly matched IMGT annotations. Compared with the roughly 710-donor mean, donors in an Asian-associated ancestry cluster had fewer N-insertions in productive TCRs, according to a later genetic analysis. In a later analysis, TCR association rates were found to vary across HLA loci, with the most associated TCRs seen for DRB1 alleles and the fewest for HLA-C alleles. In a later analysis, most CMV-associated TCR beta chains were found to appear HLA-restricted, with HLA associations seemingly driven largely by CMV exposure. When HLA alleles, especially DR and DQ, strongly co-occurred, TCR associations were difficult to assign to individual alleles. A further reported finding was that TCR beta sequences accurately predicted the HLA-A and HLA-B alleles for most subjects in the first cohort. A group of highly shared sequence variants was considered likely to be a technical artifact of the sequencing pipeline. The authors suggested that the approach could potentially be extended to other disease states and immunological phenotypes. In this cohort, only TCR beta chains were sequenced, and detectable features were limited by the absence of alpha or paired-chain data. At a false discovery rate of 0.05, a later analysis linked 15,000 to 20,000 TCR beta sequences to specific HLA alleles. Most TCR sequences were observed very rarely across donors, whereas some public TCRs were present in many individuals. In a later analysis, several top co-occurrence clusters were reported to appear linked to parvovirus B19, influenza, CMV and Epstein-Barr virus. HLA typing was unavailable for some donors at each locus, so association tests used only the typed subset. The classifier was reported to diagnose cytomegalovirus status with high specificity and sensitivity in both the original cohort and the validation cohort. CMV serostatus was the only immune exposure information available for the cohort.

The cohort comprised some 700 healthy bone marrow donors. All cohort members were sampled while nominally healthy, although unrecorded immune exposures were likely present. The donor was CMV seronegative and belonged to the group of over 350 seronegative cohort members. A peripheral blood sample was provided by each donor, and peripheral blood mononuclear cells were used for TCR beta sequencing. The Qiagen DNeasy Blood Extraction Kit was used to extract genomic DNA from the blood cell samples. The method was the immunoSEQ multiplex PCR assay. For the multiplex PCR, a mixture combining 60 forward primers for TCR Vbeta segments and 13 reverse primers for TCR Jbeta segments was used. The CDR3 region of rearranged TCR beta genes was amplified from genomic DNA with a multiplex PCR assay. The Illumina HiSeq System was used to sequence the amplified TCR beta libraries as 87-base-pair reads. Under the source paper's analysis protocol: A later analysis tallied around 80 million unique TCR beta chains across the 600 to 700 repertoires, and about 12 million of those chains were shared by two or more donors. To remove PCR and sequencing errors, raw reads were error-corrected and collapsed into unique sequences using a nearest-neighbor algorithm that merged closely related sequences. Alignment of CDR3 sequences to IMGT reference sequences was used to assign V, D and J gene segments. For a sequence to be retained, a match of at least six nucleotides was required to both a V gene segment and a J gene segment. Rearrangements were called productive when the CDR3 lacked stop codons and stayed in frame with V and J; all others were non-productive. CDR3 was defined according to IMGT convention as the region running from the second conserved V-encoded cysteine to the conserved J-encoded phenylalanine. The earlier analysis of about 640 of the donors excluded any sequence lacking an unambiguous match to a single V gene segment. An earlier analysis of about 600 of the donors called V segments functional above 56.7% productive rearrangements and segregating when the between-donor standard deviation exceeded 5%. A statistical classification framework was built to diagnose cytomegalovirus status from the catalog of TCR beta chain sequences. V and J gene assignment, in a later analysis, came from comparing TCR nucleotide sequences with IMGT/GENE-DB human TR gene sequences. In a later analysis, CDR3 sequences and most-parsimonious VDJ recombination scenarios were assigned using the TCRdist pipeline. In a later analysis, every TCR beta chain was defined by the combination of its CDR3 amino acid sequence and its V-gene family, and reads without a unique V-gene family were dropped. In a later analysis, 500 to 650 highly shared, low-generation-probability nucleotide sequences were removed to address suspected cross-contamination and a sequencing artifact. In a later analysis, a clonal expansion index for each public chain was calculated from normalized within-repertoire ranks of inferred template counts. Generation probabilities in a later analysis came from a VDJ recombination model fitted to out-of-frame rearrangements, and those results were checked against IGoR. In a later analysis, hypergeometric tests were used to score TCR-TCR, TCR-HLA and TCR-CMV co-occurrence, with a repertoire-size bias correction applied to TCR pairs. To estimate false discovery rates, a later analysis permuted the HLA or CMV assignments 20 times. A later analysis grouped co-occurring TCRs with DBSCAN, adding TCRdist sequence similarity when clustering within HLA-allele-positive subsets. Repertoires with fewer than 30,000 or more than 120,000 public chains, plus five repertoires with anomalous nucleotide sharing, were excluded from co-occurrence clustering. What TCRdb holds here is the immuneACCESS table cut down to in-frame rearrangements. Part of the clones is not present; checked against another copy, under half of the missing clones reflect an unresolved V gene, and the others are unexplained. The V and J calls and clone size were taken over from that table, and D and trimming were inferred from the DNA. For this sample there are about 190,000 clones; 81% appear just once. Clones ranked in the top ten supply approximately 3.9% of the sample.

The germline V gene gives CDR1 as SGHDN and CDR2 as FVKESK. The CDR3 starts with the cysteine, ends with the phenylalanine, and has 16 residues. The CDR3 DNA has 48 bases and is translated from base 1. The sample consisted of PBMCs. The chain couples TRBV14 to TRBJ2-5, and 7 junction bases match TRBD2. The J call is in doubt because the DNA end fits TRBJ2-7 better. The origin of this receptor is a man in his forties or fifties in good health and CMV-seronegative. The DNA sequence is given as TGTGCCAGCAGCCAAGAAGGGTGGCGGGGGACCTACGAGCAGTACTTC. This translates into CASSQEGWRGTYEQYF.